The clone carrying this T cell receptor (beta chain) appeared many times. The identical CDR3 is also encoded by other nucleotide sequences in the sample. There were no patients who had received any treatment before thyroid surgery. The CDR3 extends over 17 amino acids. Germline CDR1 reads LNHNV; CDR2 reads YYDKDF (reference sequence). V lost 1 base to trimming and J lost 0 bases, with 13 bases between them. The sample belongs to a study of metastatic and nonmetastatic thyroid tumors. The authors' processing: Built for papillary thyroid cancer, a distant-metastasis classifier drew on CDR3 differences across clinicopathological groups. TCRdb reanalyzed the PCR reads via MiXCR. The V and J calls follow TCRdb's processing rather than the paper's. The sample holds approximately 30,000 clones; 16% are singletons and the top ten take under 3.5%.

This TCR was sampled from a female donor with papillary thyroid cancer or a benign thyroid nodule (not recorded which). Some clones in this sample may be carry-over from other donors' samples. The V and J genes are TRBV15 and TRBJ1-5; TRBD1 might be the D (5 bases). The sequencing sample was made of blood. The CDR3 reads CATSRGRQTLSNQPQHF. The CDR3 DNA reads as TGTGCCACCAGCAGAGGCCGACAGACCCTTAGCAATCAGCCCCAGCATTTT.